This TCR beta chain was identified during a study of blood T cell repertoires in COVID-19. TCRdb's table, derived via immunoSEQ multiplex PCR, lists solely in-frame clones and lacks some. The sample gives 470,000 or so clones, around nine tenths of which show up once; around 4.4% is in the top ten. Germline V gene sequence: CDR1 MDHEN, CDR2 SYDVKM. The V and J ends lost 0 bases and 2 bases respectively, with 6 bases between them. The CDR3 runs to 14 residues. Sequenced sample: peripheral blood. The receptor's source is a young woman with acute or convalescent COVID-19. The V and J genes are TRBV28 and TRBJ2-3, with a possible D match to TRBD1 (5 bases). DNA of the CDR3: TGTGCCAGCAGTTTATGGACAGTCACAGATACGCAGTATTTT. Amino acid sequence: CASSLWTVTDTQYF.